These 10 T cell receptor beta chains came from one sample sequenced in a study of CD8+ T cells in alopecia areata. The sample's treatment: oral pan-JAK inhibitor, 5-10 mg twice daily. Isolated RNA was reverse transcribed into cDNA used as the sequencing template. The protocol was immunoSEQ multiplex PCR, while the TCRdb copy is restricted to in-frame clones and leaves out a portion. The sample lists around 100,000 clones; roughly 50% were seen once. The material was CD8+ T cells sorted from blood, obtained at week 24, from a patient treated with tofacitinib. These TCRs come from a human donor with alopecia areata.

V gene TRBV11-2 combines with J gene TRBJ2-5; D is tentatively TRBD1 or TRBD2 (6 bases each). The germline CDR1 and CDR2 sequences are SGHAT and FQNNGV. The CDR3 extends over 16 amino acids. V dropped 0 bases and J dropped 4 bases, with 15 bases sitting between them. The CDR3 DNA reads as TGTGCCAGCAGCTTAGACGGTTCGGGGGCGAGAGAGACCCAGTACTTC. It encodes CASSLDGSGARETQYF.

The V and J genes are TRBV6-6 and TRBJ1-2; no clear D. V was clipped by 9 bases and J by 6 bases, with 14 bases between them. The CDR3 spans 12 residues. CDR1 MNHNY and CDR2 SVGAGI come from the germline V gene (reference sequence). The CDR3 spells CASQLHVNGYTF. The CDR3 DNA is TGTGCCAGTCAGCTTCATGTTAATGGCTACACCTTC.

The table lists this clone with a few counts. The V and J genes are TRBV15 and TRBJ1-1; D is ambiguous. The germline V and J ends were trimmed by 0 bases and 1 base, with 12 bases remaining between them. The length of the CDR3 is 16 residues. From germline, CDR1 is LNHNV and CDR2 YYDKDF (reference sequence). CDR3 in amino acids: CATSRDRNSANTEAFF. The CDR3 coding sequence is TGTGCCACCAGCAGAGATCGAAATTCGGCGAACACTGAAGCTTTCTTT.

The rearrangement links TRBV5-4 to TRBJ2-5; D is perhaps TRBD2 (6 bases). V was cut by 4 bases and J by 5 bases, with 18 bases left in between. Germline-derived CDR1 and CDR2 are SGHNT and YYREEE (reference sequence). This CDR3 has 15 residues. In DNA, the CDR3 is TGTGCCAGCAGCCGGGCGGGGACCTTGGTGGAGACCCAGTACTTC. It is translated as CASSRAGTLVETQYF.

V and J are TRBV27 and TRBJ1-1; TRBD1 is a possible D gene (6 bases). Germline V CDR1 and CDR2: MNHEY, SMNVEV (reference sequence). V lost 5 bases and J lost 7, with 17 bases in between. The CDR3 spans 14 residues. CDR3 bases: TGTGCCAGCAGTCCGGGACAAGGCGCAATTGAAGCTTTCTTT. It encodes CASSPGQGAIEAFF.

This clone occurred a few times. The chain employs TRBV4-3 and TRBJ1-2; D unclear. Germline values: CDR1 LGHNA, CDR2 YSLEER. The length of the CDR3 is 15 residues. Trimming cost V 1 base and J 5 bases, with 14 bases left between them. CDR3 region: CASSQGAGSVYGYTF. CDR3 in DNA: TGCGCCAGCAGCCAAGGGGCAGGCTCTGTTTATGGCTACACCTTC.

V is TRBV13 and J is TRBJ1-2; 7 bases are a match to TRBD1. The germline gives CDR1 PRHDT, CDR2 FYEKMQ (reference sequence). The CDR3 spans 14 residues. Trimming cost V 5 bases and J 4 bases; bases outside gene matches: 7. CDR3 in DNA: TGTGCCAGCAGCCCCACAGGGGCCTCCTATGGCTACACCTTC. Its protein is CASSPTGASYGYTF.

The CDR3 region is CASSLGRGMNTEAFF. CDR3 sequence (DNA): TGTGCCAGCAGCTTGGGGCGGGGGATGAACACTGAAGCTTTCTTT. The V call is TRBV5-6, the J call TRBJ1-1; possibly TRBD1 for D (5 bases). The V end was cut by 0 bases, the J end by 0 bases, with 9 bases between. Germline assignment: CDR1 SGHDT and CDR2 YYEEEE. The CDR3 is 15 amino acids.

This clone has just a few counts. V and J are TRBV30 and TRBJ2-3; 9 nucleotides line up with TRBD1. Per germline, CDR1 GTSNPN and CDR2 SVGIG (reference sequence). This CDR3 has 14 amino acids. Unmatched junction bases numbered 3, after V lost 1 base and J lost 4 bases. CDR3 protein: CAWSEGQGADTQYF. The CDR3 DNA reads as TGTGCCTGGAGTGAGGGACAGGGTGCAGATACGCAGTATTTT. Drawing the rest from reference TRBV30 and TRBJ2-3, the complete variable domain is SQTIHQWPATLVQPVGSPLSLECTVEGTSNPNLYWYRQAAGRGLQLLFYSVGIGQISSEVPQNLSASRPQDRQFILSSKKLLLSDSGFYLCAWSEGQGADTQYFGPGTRLTVL.

The chain uses TRBV4-1 and TRBJ1-4; TRBD1 aligns across 9 bases. Losses at the gene ends were 0 bases for V and 7 bases for J; bases not matched to a gene: 3. Per germline, CDR1 MGHRA and CDR2 YSYEKL. The CDR3 runs 15 residues. CDR3 region: CASSQEGQGPEKLFF. CDR3 coding DNA: TGCGCCAGCAGCCAAGAGGGACAGGGCCCTGAAAAACTGTTTTTT.